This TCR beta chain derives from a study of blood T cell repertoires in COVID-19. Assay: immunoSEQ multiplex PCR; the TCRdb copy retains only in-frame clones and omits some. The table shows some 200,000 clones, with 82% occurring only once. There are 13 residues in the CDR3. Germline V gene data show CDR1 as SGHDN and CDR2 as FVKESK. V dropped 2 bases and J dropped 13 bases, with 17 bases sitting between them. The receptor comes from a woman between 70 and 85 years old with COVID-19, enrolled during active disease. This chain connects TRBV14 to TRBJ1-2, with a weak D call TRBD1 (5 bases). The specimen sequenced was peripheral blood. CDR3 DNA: TGTGCCAGCAGCCAATCATTCGCCAGGGCCTTCACCTTC. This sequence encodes CASSQSFARAFTF.